This T cell receptor (beta chain) is drawn from a study of blood T cell repertoires in COVID-19. Study at large: Some COVID-19 samples were acute and others convalescent; all came from the United States, Italy and Spain. Nucleic acid was either cDNA or gDNA, and it came from T cells, B-cell-depleted T cells, or PBMCs.

In the authors' workflow: From reference gene primer amplification, estimates of nucleated cell counts were derived. The table came from immunoSEQ multiplex PCR; TCRdb's copy has only in-frame clones and leaves some out. V and J calls and clone size are as listed in that table; D and trimming were resolved from the DNA. The table includes around 220,000 clones, approximately 81% detected once. CDR1 and CDR2 (germline): MNHEY, SMNVEV (reference sequence). The CDR3 covers 17 residues. J gave up 2 bases and V 8 bases, and 18 bases lay outside the gene matches. The source of this sequence is a woman at least 80 years old with acute or convalescent COVID-19. Sequenced material: peripheral blood. V is TRBV27 and J is TRBJ2-7, with 7 bases matching TRBD1. CDR3 DNA: TGTGCCAGCTCAAAAGAAACTAGGGGGCGTCAGCCCTACGAGCAGTACTTC. It yields the protein CASSKETRGRQPYEQYF.